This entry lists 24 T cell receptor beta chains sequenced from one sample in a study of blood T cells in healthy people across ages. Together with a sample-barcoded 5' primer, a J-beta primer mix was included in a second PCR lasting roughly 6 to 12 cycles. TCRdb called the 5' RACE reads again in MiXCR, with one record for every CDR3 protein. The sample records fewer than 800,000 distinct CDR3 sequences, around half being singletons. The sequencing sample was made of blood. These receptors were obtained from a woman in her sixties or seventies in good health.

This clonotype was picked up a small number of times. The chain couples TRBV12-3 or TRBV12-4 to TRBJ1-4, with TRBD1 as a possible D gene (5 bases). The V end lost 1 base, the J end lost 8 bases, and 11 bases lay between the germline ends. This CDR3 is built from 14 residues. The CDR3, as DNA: TGTGCCAGCAGTTTAGGTCAGGGAAGGGAAAAACTGTTTTTT. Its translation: CASSLGQGREKLFF.

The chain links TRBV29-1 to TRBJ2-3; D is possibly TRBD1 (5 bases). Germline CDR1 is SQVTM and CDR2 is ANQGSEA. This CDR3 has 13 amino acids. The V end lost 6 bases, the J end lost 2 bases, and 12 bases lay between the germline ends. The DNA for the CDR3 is TGCAGCGTGGAATCAGGGATCACAGATACGCAGTATTTT. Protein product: CSVESGITDTQYF.

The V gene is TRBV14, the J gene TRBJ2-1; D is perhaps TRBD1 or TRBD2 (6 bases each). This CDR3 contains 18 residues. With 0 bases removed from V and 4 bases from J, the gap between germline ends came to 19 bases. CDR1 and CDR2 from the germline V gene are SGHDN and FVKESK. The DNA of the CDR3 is TGTGCCAGCAGCCAAGAGGGGGGCACGAGAAAGACATACAATGAGCAGTTCTTC. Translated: CASSQEGGTRKTYNEQFF.

In DNA, the CDR3 is TGTGCCAGCAGCTTAGGCCTAGCGGGAGTCGTCCCGCTTCGTGTCTACGAGCAGTACTTC. Protein product: CASSLGLAGVVPLRVYEQYF. The V call is TRBV13, the J call TRBJ2-7; 10 bases map to TRBD2. This CDR3 is 20 amino acids long. V was clipped by 0 bases and J by 3 bases; unmatched bases: 17. The germline CDR1 and CDR2 sequences are PRHDT and FYEKMQ (reference sequence).

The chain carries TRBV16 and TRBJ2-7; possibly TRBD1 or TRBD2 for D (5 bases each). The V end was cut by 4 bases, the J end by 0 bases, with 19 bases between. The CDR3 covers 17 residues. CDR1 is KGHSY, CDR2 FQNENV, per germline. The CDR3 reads CASSPGYERGSSYEQYF. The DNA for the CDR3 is TGTGCCAGCAGCCCCGGGTATGAGAGGGGAAGCTCCTACGAGCAGTACTTC. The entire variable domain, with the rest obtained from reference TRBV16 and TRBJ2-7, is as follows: GEEVAQTPKHLVRGEGQKAKLYCAPIKGHSYVFWYQQVLKNEFKFLISFQNENVFDETGMPKERFSAKCLPNSPCSLEIQATKLEDSAVYFCASSPGYERGSSYEQYFGPGTRLTVT.

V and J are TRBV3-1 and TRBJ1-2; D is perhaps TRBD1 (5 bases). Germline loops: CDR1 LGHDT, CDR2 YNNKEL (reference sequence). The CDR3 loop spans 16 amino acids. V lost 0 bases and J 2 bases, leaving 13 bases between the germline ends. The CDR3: CASSQDLGTVNYGYTF. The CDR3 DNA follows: TGTGCCAGCAGCCAAGATCTTGGGACGGTGAACTATGGCTACACCTTC.

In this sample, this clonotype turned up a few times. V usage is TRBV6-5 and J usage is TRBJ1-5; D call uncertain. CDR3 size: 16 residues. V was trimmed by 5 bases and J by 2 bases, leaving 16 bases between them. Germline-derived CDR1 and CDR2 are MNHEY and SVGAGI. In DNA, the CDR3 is TGTGCCAGCAGTCCGGACGGGCCCGGGGGCAATCAGCCCCAGCATTTT. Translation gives CASSPDGPGGNQPQHF.

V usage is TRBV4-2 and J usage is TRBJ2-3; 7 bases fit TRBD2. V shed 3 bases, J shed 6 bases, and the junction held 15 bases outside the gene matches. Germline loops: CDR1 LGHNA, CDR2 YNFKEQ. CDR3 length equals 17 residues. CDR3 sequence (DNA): TGTGCCAGCAGCCAGACCCCGTGGGTAGCGGGCGGGGATACGCAGTATTTT. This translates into CASSQTPWVAGGDTQYF.

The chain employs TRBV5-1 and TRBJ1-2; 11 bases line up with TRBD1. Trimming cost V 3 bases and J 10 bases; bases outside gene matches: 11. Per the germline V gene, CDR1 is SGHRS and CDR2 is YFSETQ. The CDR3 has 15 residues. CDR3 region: CASSSSGDRGLDYTF. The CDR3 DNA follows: TGCGCCAGCAGCTCCTCAGGGGACAGGGGGTTGGACTACACCTTC.

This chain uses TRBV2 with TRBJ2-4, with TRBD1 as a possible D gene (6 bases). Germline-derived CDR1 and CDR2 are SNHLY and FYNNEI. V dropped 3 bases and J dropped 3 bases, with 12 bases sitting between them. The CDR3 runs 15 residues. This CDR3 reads CASSDMGANKNIQYF. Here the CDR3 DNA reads TGTGCCAGCAGTGATATGGGGGCCAACAAAAACATTCAGTACTTC.

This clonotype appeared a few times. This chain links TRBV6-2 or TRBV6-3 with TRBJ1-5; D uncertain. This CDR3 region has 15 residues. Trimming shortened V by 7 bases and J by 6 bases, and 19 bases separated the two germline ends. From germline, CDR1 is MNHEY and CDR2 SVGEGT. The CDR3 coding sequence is TGTGCCAGCACCTCTTGGACGGGATACACTCAGCCCCAGCATTTT. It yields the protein CASTSWTGYTQPQHF.

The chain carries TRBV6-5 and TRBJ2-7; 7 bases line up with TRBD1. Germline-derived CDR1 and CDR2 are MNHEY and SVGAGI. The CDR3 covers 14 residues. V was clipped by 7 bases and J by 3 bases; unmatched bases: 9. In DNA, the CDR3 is TGTGCCAGCACTCGGGACAGCCGTGGCTACGAGCAGTACTTC. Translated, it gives CASTRDSRGYEQYF.

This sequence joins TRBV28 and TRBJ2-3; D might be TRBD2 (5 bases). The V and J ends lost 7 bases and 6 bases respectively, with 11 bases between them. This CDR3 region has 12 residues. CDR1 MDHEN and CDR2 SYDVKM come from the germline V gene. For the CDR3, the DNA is TGTGCCAGCACCTCAAGGGAGGATACGCAGTATTTT. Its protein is CASTSREDTQYF.

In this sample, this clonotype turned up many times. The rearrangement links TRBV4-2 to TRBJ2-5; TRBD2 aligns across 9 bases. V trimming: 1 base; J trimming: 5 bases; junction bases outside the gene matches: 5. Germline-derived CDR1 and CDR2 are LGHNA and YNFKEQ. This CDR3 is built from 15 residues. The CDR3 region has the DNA TGTGCCAGCAGCCAAGCAGCGGGAGGAGGGGAGACCCAGTACTTC. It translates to CASSQAAGGGETQYF.

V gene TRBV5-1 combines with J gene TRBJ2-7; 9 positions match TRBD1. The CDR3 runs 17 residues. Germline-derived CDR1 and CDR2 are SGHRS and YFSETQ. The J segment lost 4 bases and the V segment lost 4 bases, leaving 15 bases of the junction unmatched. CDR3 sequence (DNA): TGCGCCAGCAGCAAAGGCCCGAGGGGACAGGGAAGGTACGAGCAGTACTTC. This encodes CASSKGPRGQGRYEQYF. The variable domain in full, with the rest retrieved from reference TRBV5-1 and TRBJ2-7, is KAGVTQTPRYLIKTRGQQVTLSCSPISGHRSVSWYQQTPGQGLQFLFEYFSETQRNKGNFPGRFSGRQFSNSRSEMNVSTLELGDSALYLCASSKGPRGQGRYEQYFGPGTRLTVT.

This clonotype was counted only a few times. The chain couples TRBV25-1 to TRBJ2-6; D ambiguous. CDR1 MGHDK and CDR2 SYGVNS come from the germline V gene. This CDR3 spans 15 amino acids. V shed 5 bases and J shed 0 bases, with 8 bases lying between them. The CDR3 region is CASSLDLSGANVLTF. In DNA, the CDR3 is TGTGCCAGCAGTTTGGACCTCTCTGGGGCCAACGTCCTGACTTTC.

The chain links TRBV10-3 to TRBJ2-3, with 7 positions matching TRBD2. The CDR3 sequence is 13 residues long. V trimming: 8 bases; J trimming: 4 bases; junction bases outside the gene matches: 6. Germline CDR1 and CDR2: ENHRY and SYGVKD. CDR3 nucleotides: TGTGCCATCTGGGCGGGAGCGGCAGATACGCAGTATTTT. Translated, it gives CAIWAGAADTQYF.

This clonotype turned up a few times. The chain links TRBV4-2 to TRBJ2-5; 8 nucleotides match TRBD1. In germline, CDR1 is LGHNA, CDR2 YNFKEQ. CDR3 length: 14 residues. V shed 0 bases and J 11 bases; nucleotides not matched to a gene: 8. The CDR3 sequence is CASSQEQGGREQYF. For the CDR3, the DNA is TGTGCCAGCAGCCAAGAACAGGGGGGTCGAGAGCAGTACTTC.

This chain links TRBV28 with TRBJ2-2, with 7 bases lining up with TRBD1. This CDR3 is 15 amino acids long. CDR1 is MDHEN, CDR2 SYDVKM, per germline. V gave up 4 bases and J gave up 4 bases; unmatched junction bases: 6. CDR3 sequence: CASSSSDRATGELFF. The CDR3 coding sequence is TGTGCCAGCAGTTCAAGCGACAGGGCCACCGGGGAGCTGTTTTTT.

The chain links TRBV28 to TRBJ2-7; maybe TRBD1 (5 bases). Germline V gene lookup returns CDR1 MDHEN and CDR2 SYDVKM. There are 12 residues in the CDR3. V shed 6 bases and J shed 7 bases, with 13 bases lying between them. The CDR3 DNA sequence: TGTGCCAGCAGGCTACAGGTATCTGAGCAGTACTTC. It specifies CASRLQVSEQYF.

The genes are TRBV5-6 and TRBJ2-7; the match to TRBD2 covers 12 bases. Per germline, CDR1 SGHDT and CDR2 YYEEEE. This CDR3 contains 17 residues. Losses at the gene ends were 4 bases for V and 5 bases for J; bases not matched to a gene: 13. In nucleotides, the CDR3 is TGTGCCAGCAGCATCCGACTAGCGGGAGATGGGCCCCACGAGCAGTACTTC. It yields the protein CASSIRLAGDGPHEQYF.

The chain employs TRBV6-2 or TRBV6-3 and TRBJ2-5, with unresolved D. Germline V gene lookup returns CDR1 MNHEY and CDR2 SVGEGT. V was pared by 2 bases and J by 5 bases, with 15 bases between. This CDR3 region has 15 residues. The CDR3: CASSYQGLARETQYF. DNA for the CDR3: TGTGCCAGCAGTTACCAAGGGCTGGCGAGGGAGACCCAGTACTTC.

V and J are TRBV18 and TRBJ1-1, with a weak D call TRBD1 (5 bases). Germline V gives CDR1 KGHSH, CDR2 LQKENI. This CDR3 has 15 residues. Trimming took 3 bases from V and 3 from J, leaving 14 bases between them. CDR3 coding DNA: TGTGCCAGCTCACCTTATCAGGGTTCGGACACTGAAGCTTTCTTT. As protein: CASSPYQGSDTEAFF.

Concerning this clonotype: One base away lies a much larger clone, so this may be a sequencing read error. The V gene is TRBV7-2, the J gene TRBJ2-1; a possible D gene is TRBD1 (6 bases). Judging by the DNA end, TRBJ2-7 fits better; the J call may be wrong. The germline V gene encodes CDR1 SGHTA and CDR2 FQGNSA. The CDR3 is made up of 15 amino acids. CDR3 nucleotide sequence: TGTGCCAGCAGTAGACAGGTTACAGTCCCCAATGAGCAGTACTTC. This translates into CASSRQVTVPNEQYF.